This T cell receptor (beta chain) was sequenced for a study of shared clonotypes between healthy human individuals. In the naive CD8 group, cells lacked CD45RO and were positively selected for CCR7, so terminally differentiated effector memory CD45RA+ cells were left out. On sorted subsets, replicate PCRs used about 0.2 ug DNA, or 27,000 or so T cell genomes. Assay: immunoSEQ multiplex PCR; the TCRdb copy retains only in-frame clones and omits some. The table shows around 1.9 million clones, with about 92% occurring only once. The sequencing sample was made of naive CD8+ T cells from PBMCs. The TCR was taken from a man younger than 35 in good health. Some clones in this sample may be carry-over from other donors' samples.

The CDR3 DNA sequence: TGTGCCAGCAGTGGCCCCGAGGCCAATCAGCCCCAGCATTTT. Protein sequence: CASSGPEANQPQHF. This rearrangement joins TRBV6-1 to TRBJ1-5; D is undetermined. Germline V gives CDR1 MNHNS, CDR2 SASEGT. The V gene lost 4 bases and the J gene lost 3 bases, with 10 bases spanning the gap. CDR3 size: 14 residues.